The text below deals with one T cell receptor beta chain. Its matching antigen is unknown. This CDR3 is built from 17 residues. Germline V CDR1 and CDR2: WNHNN, SYGVQD (reference sequence). V lost 9 bases to trimming and J lost 0 bases, with 21 bases between them. This entry comes from a study of T cell responses to AZD1222 COVID-19 vaccine. Study results and caveats: Distributed over spike, vaccine-associated CD4 TCRs predominated at 160-218 and 743-854. Only a handful of AZD1222 recipients tested seropositive at baseline.

Clones were sequenced by immunoSEQ multiplex PCR, and TCRdb holds only the in-frame ones, with some missing. Among under 150,000 clones listed, 84% were seen once. The chain has TRBV10-1 and TRBJ2-4; no clear D. The sequencing here drew on peripheral blood, taken 28 days after the second AZD1222 dose. The sequence was obtained from an adult who received the AZD1222 COVID-19 vaccine. The CDR3 region has the DNA TGCGCCAGACATTGGTCAGAATACCGAATAGCCAAAAACATTCAGTACTTC. It is translated as CARHWSEYRIAKNIQYF.